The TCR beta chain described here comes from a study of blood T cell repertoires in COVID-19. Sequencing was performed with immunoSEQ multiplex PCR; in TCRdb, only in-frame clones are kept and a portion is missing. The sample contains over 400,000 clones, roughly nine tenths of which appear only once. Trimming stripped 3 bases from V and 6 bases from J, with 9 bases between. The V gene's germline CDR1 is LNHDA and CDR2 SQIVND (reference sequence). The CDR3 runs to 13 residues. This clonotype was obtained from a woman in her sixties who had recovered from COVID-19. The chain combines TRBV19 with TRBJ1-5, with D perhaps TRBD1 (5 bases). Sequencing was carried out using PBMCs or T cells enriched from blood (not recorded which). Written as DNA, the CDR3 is TGTGCCAGTAGTATTGGAGGGGCTCAGCCCCAGCATTTT. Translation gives CASSIGGAQPQHF.